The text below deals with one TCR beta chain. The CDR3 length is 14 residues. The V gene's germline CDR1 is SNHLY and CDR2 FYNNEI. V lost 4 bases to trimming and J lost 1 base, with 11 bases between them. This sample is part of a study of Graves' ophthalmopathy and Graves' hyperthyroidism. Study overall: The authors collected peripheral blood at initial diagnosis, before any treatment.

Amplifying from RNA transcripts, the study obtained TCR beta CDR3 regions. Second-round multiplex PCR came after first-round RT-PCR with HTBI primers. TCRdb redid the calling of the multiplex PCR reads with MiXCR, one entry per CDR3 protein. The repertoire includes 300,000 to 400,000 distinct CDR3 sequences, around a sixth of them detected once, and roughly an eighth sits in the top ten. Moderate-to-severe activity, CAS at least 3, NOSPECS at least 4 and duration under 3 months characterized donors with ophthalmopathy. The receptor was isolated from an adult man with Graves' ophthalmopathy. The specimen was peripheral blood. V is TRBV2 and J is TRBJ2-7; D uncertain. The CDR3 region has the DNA TGTGCCAGCAGTGTTGCGATCCAGTCCTACGAGCAGTACTTC. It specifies CASSVAIQSYEQYF.